The 30 T cell receptor beta chains given below trace back to one sample, sequenced in a study of OX40 agonist ivuxolimab in advanced cancers. Only in-frame clones appear in the TCRdb table, and some are missing; sequencing was by immunoSEQ multiplex PCR. The data contain approximately 77,000 clones, 85% of them seen just once; the ten biggest clones take up 1.5% to 2%. Sequencing used CD4+ or CD8+ T cells sorted from blood, obtained in a trial of the OX40 agonist ivuxolimab. These receptors came from an adult with an advanced solid tumor such as melanoma, head and neck, liver or kidney cancer.

This sequence joins TRBV6-6 and TRBJ1-4, with D tentatively TRBD1 (5 bases). Trimming removed 4 bases at V and 5 bases at J, with 14 bases between. CDR1 MNHNY and CDR2 SVGAGI come from the germline V gene (reference sequence). This CDR3 comprises 15 residues. The CDR3 reads CASSSWDGPNEKLFF. CDR3 sequence (DNA): TGTGCCAGCAGTTCCTGGGACGGCCCAAATGAAAAACTGTTTTTT.

The V gene is TRBV4-1, the J gene TRBJ2-5, with TRBD1 as a possible D gene (5 bases). Trimming shortened V by 7 bases and J by 5 bases, and 20 bases separated the two germline ends. Germline lookup yields CDR1 MGHRA and CDR2 YSYEKL. This CDR3 spans 15 amino acids. CDR3 loop: CASTTTGQGGETQYF. DNA of the CDR3: TGCGCCAGCACCACAACTGGGCAGGGTGGGGAGACCCAGTACTTC.

V and J are TRBV7-2 and TRBJ2-7; D gene unclear. Trimming cost V 0 bases and J 7 bases, with 25 bases left between them. Germline V gene lookup returns CDR1 SGHTA and CDR2 FQGNSA. CDR3 size: 18 residues. CDR3 protein: CASSLALIIGENSREQYF. CDR3 coding DNA: TGTGCCAGCAGCTTAGCGCTTATTATTGGAGAAAATTCCCGGGAGCAGTACTTC.

The rearrangement joins TRBV7-8 to TRBJ2-2; D possibly matches TRBD1 or TRBD2 (6 bases each). The CDR3 is made up of 16 amino acids. V was pared by 4 bases and J by 5 bases, with 17 bases between. CDR1 and CDR2 (germline): SGHVS, FQNEAQ. This chain's CDR3 is CASSSIIGGRTGELFF. Here the CDR3 DNA reads TGTGCCAGCAGCTCGATTATAGGGGGGAGGACCGGGGAGCTGTTTTTT.

This clone was counted between two and nine times. This rearrangement joins TRBV30 to TRBJ1-5; D call uncertain. The CDR3 loop spans 12 amino acids. Germline-derived CDR1 and CDR2 are GTSNPN and SVGIG (reference sequence). V dropped 1 base and J dropped 1 base, with 2 bases sitting between them. CDR3 residues: CAWSGSNQPQHF. For the CDR3, the DNA is TGTGCCTGGAGTGGGAGCAATCAGCCCCAGCATTTT.

The chain carries TRBV15 and TRBJ1-5; D ambiguous. The CDR3 has 15 residues. Trimming stripped 3 bases from V and 6 bases from J, with 15 bases between. Per the germline V gene, CDR1 is LNHNV and CDR2 is YYDKDF (reference sequence). CDR3 DNA: TGTGCCACCAGCAGGGAGCCTGCGACGGGTCAGCCCCAGCATTTT. It yields the protein CATSREPATGQPQHF.

About this clone: Different DNA sequences within this sample yield the same CDR3. The chain's CDR3 is CASSISPTGEKLFF. The CDR3, as DNA: TGTGCCAGTAGTATATCCCCAACGGGAGAAAAACTGTTTTTT. The rearrangement links TRBV19 to TRBJ1-4; no clear D. This CDR3 has 14 residues. Per the germline V gene, CDR1 is LNHDA and CDR2 is SQIVND (reference sequence). Trimming left V 2 bases short and J 8 bases short, with 12 bases between.

V is TRBV12-5 and J is TRBJ2-3; the match to TRBD2 covers 7 bases. CDR1 is LGHNT and CDR2 is FRNRAP in the germline V gene. The CDR3 totals 14 residues. J gave up 5 bases and V 5 bases, and 7 bases lay outside the gene matches. CDR3: CASGTGLEGDTQYF. The DNA for the CDR3 is TGTGCTAGTGGTACCGGACTAGAGGGAGATACGCAGTATTTT.

The rearrangement joins TRBV30 to TRBJ1-5; 7 positions agree with TRBD1. The CDR3 covers 13 residues. The trim removed 0 bases at V and 4 bases at J, leaving 0 bases unmatched. CDR1 GTSNPN and CDR2 SVGIG come from the germline V gene (reference sequence). Written as DNA, the CDR3 is TGTGCCTGGAGTGTCAGGGGGAATCAGCCCCAGCATTTT. Protein sequence: CAWSVRGNQPQHF.

The chain recombines TRBV7-2 with TRBJ1-5, with D tentatively TRBD1 (6 bases). CDR1 is SGHTA and CDR2 is FQGNSA in the germline V gene. CDR3 size: 14 residues. Deletions cut 5 bases from V and 6 bases from J, with 14 bases between. The DNA of the CDR3 is TGTGCCAGCAGCGTAGAAACAGGGTTTCAGCCCCAGCATTTT. Translated: CASSVETGFQPQHF.

This clone was recorded only once. The chain recombines TRBV11-1 with TRBJ1-2, with TRBD1 matching 7 bases. CDR1 is SGHAT and CDR2 is FQDESV in the germline V gene (reference sequence). Trimming cost V 6 bases and J 8 bases; bases outside gene matches: 6. The length of the CDR3 is 12 residues. For the CDR3, the DNA is TGTGCCAGCAGTTACCTGGGACAGGGCTACACCTTC. It codes for CASSYLGQGYTF.

The chain joins TRBV28 to TRBJ2-1; D possibly corresponds to TRBD2 (6 bases). CDR1 MDHEN and CDR2 SYDVKM come from the germline V gene. CDR3 size: 14 residues. Trimming shortened V by 3 bases and J by 3 bases, and 9 bases separated the two germline ends. The CDR3 loop is CASSLGGSYNEQFF. For the CDR3, the DNA is TGTGCCAGCAGTTTGGGGGGTAGCTACAATGAGCAGTTCTTC.

This rearrangement joins TRBV18 to TRBJ2-5; TRBD1 matches 10 bases. The germline V gene has CDR1 KGHSH and CDR2 LQKENI. The length of the CDR3 is 13 residues. V lost 5 bases and J lost 5; bases outside the gene matches: 2. The DNA of the CDR3 is TGTGCCAGCTCAGGGGACAGGGGCGAGACCCAGTACTTC. Translation gives CASSGDRGETQYF.

The chain recombines TRBV30 with TRBJ1-2; possible D gene TRBD1, 5 bases. This CDR3 region has 14 residues. Between the trimmed V and J ends, which lost 0 bases and 4 bases, there was a span of 12 bases. CDR1 GTSNPN and CDR2 SVGIG come from the germline V gene (reference sequence). In nucleotides, the CDR3 is TGTGCCTGGAGTGTAACAGGCCCAAGCTATGGCTACACCTTC. It translates to CAWSVTGPSYGYTF.

This clone has a handful of counts. V is TRBV28 and J is TRBJ2-7; 9 nucleotides line up with TRBD1. Germline CDR1 reads MDHEN; CDR2 reads SYDVKM. The junction had 8 bases not matched to a gene; V was cut back by 7 bases and J by 4 bases. CDR3 length: 14 amino acids. The CDR3 nucleotides read TGTGCCAGCAAGTCACAGGGGGCGCAGTACGAGCAGTACTTC. Translation: CASKSQGAQYEQYF.

This clone was seen just once. The chain joins TRBV11-2 to TRBJ2-3; D is uncertain. V was pared by 5 bases and J by 5 bases, with 5 bases between. The germline CDR1 and CDR2 sequences are SGHAT and FQNNGV. This CDR3 has 11 residues. The CDR3 nucleotides are TGTGCCAGCAGCCCAGGAGATACGCAGTATTTT. Translation gives CASSPGDTQYF.

The CDR3 loop is CASSLVTGSNGYTF. The CDR3 region has the DNA TGCGCCAGCAGCTTGGTCACAGGGTCTAATGGCTACACCTTC. The V and J genes are TRBV5-1 and TRBJ1-2; TRBD1 is a possible D gene (6 bases). The ends were cut back, 0 bases at V and 6 bases at J, with 12 bases in the middle. The length of the CDR3 is 14 residues. The germline CDR1 and CDR2 sequences are SGHRS and YFSETQ.

The rearrangement joins TRBV2 to TRBJ2-3, with D perhaps assigned TRBD1 or TRBD2 (5 bases each). CDR1 is SNHLY and CDR2 is FYNNEI in the germline V gene. This CDR3 has 14 amino acids. Deletions cut 8 bases from V and 3 bases from J, with 15 bases between. CDR3 amino acids: CASSQLGVTDTQYF. For the CDR3, the DNA is TGTGCCAGCTCTCAACTAGGGGTGACAGATACGCAGTATTTT.

The table lists this clone with a count of one. The chain has TRBV7-9 and TRBJ2-5; 13 positions agree with TRBD2. Germline V gene lookup returns CDR1 SEHNR and CDR2 FQNEAQ (reference sequence). The V and J ends lost 5 bases and 2 bases, in that order; junction bases with no gene match: 2. This CDR3 spans 15 amino acids. Here the CDR3 reads CASSPGLAGQETQYF. Written as DNA, the CDR3 is TGTGCCAGCAGCCCGGGACTAGCGGGGCAAGAGACCCAGTACTTC.

V and J are TRBV7-8 and TRBJ2-1; D is perhaps TRBD2 (5 bases). The CDR3 length is 20 residues. Between the trimmed V and J ends, which lost 0 bases and 0 bases, there was a span of 21 bases. The V gene's germline CDR1 is SGHVS and CDR2 FQNEAQ. The CDR3 DNA reads as TGTGCCAGCAGCTTAGCGGGCAGTCAAAGGACTCCTAGCTCCTACAATGAGCAGTTCTTC. Translating it yields CASSLAGSQRTPSSYNEQFF.

This chain connects TRBV11-3 to TRBJ2-5; 8 nucleotides align to TRBD1. In germline, CDR1 is SGHNT, CDR2 YENEEA. This CDR3 contains 15 residues. The ends lost 2 bases at V and 4 bases at J; junction bases unmatched: 6. CDR3: CASSLTSGGGETQYF. Here the CDR3 DNA reads TGTGCCAGCAGCTTAACCTCAGGGGGCGGAGAGACCCAGTACTTC.

V gene TRBV13 combines with J gene TRBJ1-1, with 12 bases identical to TRBD1. The germline gives CDR1 PRHDT, CDR2 FYEKMQ (reference sequence). The V and J ends lost 4 bases and 1 base, in that order; junction bases with no gene match: 4. CDR3 length: 16 amino acids. The CDR3 loop reads CASSWDRGRGNTEAFF. CDR3 in DNA: TGTGCCAGCAGCTGGGACAGGGGGCGGGGGAACACTGAAGCTTTCTTT.

In this sample, this clone turned up a few times. The gene calls are TRBV19 and TRBJ1-2, with TRBD1 matching 10 bases. This CDR3 spans 13 amino acids. The V gene end was trimmed by 11 bases and the J gene end by 6 bases; junction bases not matched to a gene: 9. CDR1 is LNHDA and CDR2 is SQIVND in the germline V gene (reference sequence). Here the CDR3 reads CAGGTGEANGYTF. The CDR3 nucleotides read TGTGCCGGCGGGACAGGGGAGGCGAATGGCTACACCTTC.

The chain combines TRBV7-9 with TRBJ1-6, with 8 bases identical to TRBD1. This CDR3 is built from 15 residues. In germline, CDR1 is SEHNR, CDR2 FQNEAQ (reference sequence). The junction had 3 bases not matched to a gene; V was cut back by 4 bases and J by 4 bases. In DNA form, the CDR3 reads TGTGCCAGCAGCTCACAGGGGGTATATAATTCACCCCTCCACTTT. Translation: CASSSQGVYNSPLHF. Full variable domain (missing parts from reference TRBV7-9 and TRBJ1-6): DTGVSQNPRHKITKRGQNVTFRCDPISEHNRLYWYRQTLGQGPEFLTYFQNEAQLEKSRLLSDRFSAERPKGSFSTLEIQRTEQGDSAMYLCASSSQGVYNSPLHFGNGTRLTVT.

The chain is built from TRBV5-4 and TRBJ2-2; 10 bases are a match to TRBD2. Trimming took 3 bases from V and 5 from J; bases not matched to a gene: 4. Germline assignment: CDR1 SGHNT and CDR2 YYREEE (reference sequence). This CDR3 comprises 15 residues. CDR3 coding DNA: TGTGCCAGCAGCTATAGAGCGGGAGGGACCGGGGAGCTGTTTTTT. This sequence encodes CASSYRAGGTGELFF.

This chain uses TRBV19 with TRBJ2-6; 8 bases align to TRBD1. CDR3 length: 16 amino acids. J gave up 0 bases and V 5 bases, and 3 bases lay outside the gene matches. The germline V gene has CDR1 LNHDA and CDR2 SQIVND (reference sequence). CDR3 sequence reads: CASSAGGYSGANVLTF. CDR3 DNA: TGTGCCAGTAGTGCAGGGGGCTACTCTGGGGCCAACGTCCTGACTTTC.

This clone was recorded a few times. The rearrangement joins TRBV27 to TRBJ2-7; TRBD1 agrees at 10 bases. V gave up 4 bases and J gave up 3 bases; unmatched junction bases: 6. The CDR3 extends over 15 amino acids. The germline gives CDR1 MNHEY, CDR2 SMNVEV (reference sequence). The CDR3 reads CASSSDRGRFYEQYF. The CDR3 DNA reads TGTGCCAGCAGTTCTGACAGGGGGCGTTTCTACGAGCAGTACTTC.

The chain links TRBV11-3 to TRBJ2-3, with 14 positions matching TRBD2. The CDR3 has 16 residues. Germline V gives CDR1 SGHNT, CDR2 YENEEA. After removal of 5 bases from V and 4 bases from J, the junction contained 5 bases not matched to a gene. CDR3 in amino acids: CASSQGLAGGSDTQYF. The CDR3 DNA follows: TGTGCCAGCAGCCAAGGACTAGCGGGAGGATCAGATACGCAGTATTTT. Using reference TRBV11-3 and TRBJ2-3 for the parts outside the CDR3, the full variable domain is EAGVVQSPRYKIIEKKQPVAFWCNPISGHNTLYWYLQNLGQGPELLIRYENEEAVDDSQLPKDRFSAERLKGVDSTLKIQPAELGDSAVYLCASSQGLAGGSDTQYFGPGTRLTVL.

CDR3 in amino acids: CASSSSSGTYEQYF. In nucleotides, the CDR3 is TGTGCCAGCAGTTCCTCTAGCGGGACCTACGAGCAGTACTTC. The chain is built from TRBV6-5 and TRBJ2-7; 9 positions agree with TRBD2. The junction had 3 bases not matched to a gene; V was cut back by 4 bases and J by 2 bases. Per germline, CDR1 MNHEY and CDR2 SVGAGI. The CDR3 length is 14 residues.

This clone was recorded a few times. The gene calls are TRBV5-4 and TRBJ1-2, with D tentatively TRBD1 (6 bases). The CDR3 sequence is 14 residues long. Germline V gene sequence: CDR1 SGHNT, CDR2 YYREEE (reference sequence). V was trimmed by 4 bases and J by 2 bases, leaving 12 bases between them. The CDR3 reads CASSQPGQNYGYTF. CDR3 nucleotide sequence: TGTGCCAGCAGCCAGCCAGGACAGAACTATGGCTACACCTTC.